A single sample gave rise to the 15 T cell receptor beta chains below, sequenced in a study of blood T cell repertoires in COVID-19. Assay: immunoSEQ multiplex PCR; the TCRdb copy retains only in-frame clones and omits some. Of some 700,000 clones in the sample, 90% were seen once. Sequenced: peripheral blood. These receptor sequences come from a woman aged 18-29 years with acute or convalescent COVID-19.

The rearrangement uses TRBV27 and TRBJ2-7; perhaps TRBD1 as D (5 bases). Germline V gene sequence: CDR1 MNHEY, CDR2 SMNVEV (reference sequence). V was pared by 5 bases and J by 5 bases, with 7 bases between. The CDR3 is 11 residues long. CDR3 in DNA: TGTGCCAGCAGTAGGGGCCACGAGCAGTACTTC. Its protein product is CASSRGHEQYF.

Points on this clone: Other DNA sequences from this sample encode an identical CDR3 as well. V is TRBV5-6 and J is TRBJ1-5; 9 bases are shared with TRBD1. Trimming took 0 bases from V and 6 from J; bases not matched to a gene: 4. Germline CDR1 SGHDT, CDR2 YYEEEE. The CDR3 contains 15 residues. The CDR3 DNA follows: TGTGCCAGCAGCTTGGGGGGACAGGGAGGTCAGCCCCAGCATTTT. This codes for CASSLGGQGGQPQHF.

In this sample, this clone turned up a few times. As DNA, the CDR3 is TGCGCCAGCAGCTCGGCACAGGGGGCGCAAGCTTTCTTT. Its translation is CASSSAQGAQAFF. The gene calls are TRBV5-1 and TRBJ1-1, with TRBD1 matching over 9 bases. V gave up 3 bases and J gave up 9 bases; unmatched junction bases: 6. The germline CDR1 and CDR2 sequences are SGHRS and YFSETQ. CDR3 size: 13 residues.

The chain couples TRBV14 to TRBJ2-1, with D tentatively TRBD2 (6 bases). There are 15 residues in the CDR3. Trimming stripped 3 bases from V and 0 bases from J, with 9 bases between. Germline V gene sequence: CDR1 SGHDN, CDR2 FVKESK. CDR3 residues: CASSQWTNSYNEQFF. The CDR3 DNA reads as TGTGCCAGCAGCCAGTGGACTAACTCCTACAATGAGCAGTTCTTC. The full variable domain, rest sourced from reference TRBV14 and TRBJ2-1, is EAGVTQFPSHSVIEKGQTVTLRCDPISGHDNLYWYRRVMGKEIKFLLHFVKESKQDESGMPNNRFLAERTGGTYSTLKVQPAELEDSGVYFCASSQWTNSYNEQFFGPGTRLTVL.

The chain carries TRBV19 and TRBJ1-1; the D is unclear. Trimming took off 1 base at V and 5 bases at J, with 17 bases between the two ends. The CDR3 is 16 residues long. Germline loops: CDR1 LNHDA, CDR2 SQIVND (reference sequence). The CDR3 DNA follows: TGTGCCAGTAGTATAGTCTTAGGACTTGCGGGGACTGAAGCTTTCTTT. Protein: CASSIVLGLAGTEAFF.

The chain uses TRBV6-6 and TRBJ1-5; weak D call: TRBD1 (5 bases). V was clipped by 2 bases and J by 6 bases, with 8 bases between them. CDR3 size: 13 residues. Looked up from germline, CDR1 is MNHNY and CDR2 is SVGAGI (reference sequence). The chain's CDR3 is CASSYGQGQPQHF. CDR3 DNA: TGTGCCAGCAGTTACGGCCAGGGTCAGCCCCAGCATTTT.

The J gene is TRBJ2-5, the V gene TRBV9; D is undetermined. Between the trimmed V and J ends, which lost 3 bases and 0 bases, there was a span of 6 bases. CDR1 is SGDLS, CDR2 YYNGEE, per germline. CDR3 length: 13 amino acids. In DNA form, the CDR3 reads TGTGCCAGCAGCGCACTGTACCAAGAGACCCAGTACTTC. This sequence encodes CASSALYQETQYF.

This chain joins TRBV9 and TRBJ1-1; D might be TRBD1 (6 bases). This CDR3 spans 13 amino acids. V lost 3 bases and J 10 bases, leaving 16 bases between the germline ends. Germline CDR1 SGDLS, CDR2 YYNGEE. The CDR3, as DNA: TGTGCCAGCAGCGCGTCGACAGAGGGGGTAGCTTTCTTT. Translating it yields CASSASTEGVAFF.

The genes are TRBV5-4 and TRBJ2-2, with 12 bases lining up with TRBD1. The CDR3 runs 14 residues. In germline, CDR1 is SGHNT, CDR2 YYREEE (reference sequence). Losses at the gene ends were 7 bases for V and 7 bases for J; bases not matched to a gene: 5. CDR3 region: CASGTGGLNGELFF. The CDR3 bases are TGTGCCAGCGGGACAGGGGGCTTGAACGGGGAGCTGTTTTTT.

The CDR3 DNA reads as TGTGCCAGCAGCTTAGGGGACTATCAAGAGACCCAGTACTTC. This encodes CASSLGDYQETQYF. The chain uses TRBV7-7 and TRBJ2-5; 7 bases are shared with TRBD2. The length of the CDR3 is 14 residues. Per germline, CDR1 SSHAT and CDR2 FNYEAQ (reference sequence). The trim removed 1 base at V and 2 bases at J, leaving 1 base unmatched.

A remark on this clone: Distinct nucleotide sequences in the sample also encode this CDR3. The rearrangement uses TRBV6-5 and TRBJ1-2, with TRBD1 as a possible D gene (6 bases). Trimming removed 6 bases at V and 4 bases at J, with 12 bases between. CDR1 is MNHEY and CDR2 is SVGAGI in the germline V gene. The CDR3 is 13 residues long. The CDR3 here is CASSLGQLYGYTF. In DNA form, the CDR3 reads TGTGCCAGCAGCCTTGGACAGCTCTATGGCTACACCTTC.

The V call is TRBV19, the J call TRBJ2-3, with TRBD1 matching 8 bases. The J segment lost 0 bases and the V segment lost 7 bases, leaving 12 bases of the junction unmatched. The CDR3 extends over 17 amino acids. Germline values: CDR1 LNHDA, CDR2 SQIVND (reference sequence). The CDR3 loop reads CASTSRGRQGSTDTQYF. The CDR3 DNA reads as TGTGCCAGTACCTCCAGAGGGAGACAGGGGAGCACAGATACGCAGTATTTT.

This chain uses TRBV3-1 (or the pseudogene TRBV3-2) with TRBJ1-1, with a weak D call TRBD1 (5 bases). The germline V and J ends were trimmed by 3 bases and 0 bases, with 11 bases remaining between them. CDR1 is LGHDT, CDR2 YNNKEL, per germline (reference sequence). The length of the CDR3 is 15 residues. DNA for the CDR3: TGTGCCAGCAGCCAGGAGACAGAGATGAACACTGAAGCTTTCTTT. It codes for CASSQETEMNTEAFF.

This sequence joins TRBV5-6 and TRBJ1-6; 10 nucleotides match TRBD1. V shed 3 bases and J 9 bases; nucleotides not matched to a gene: 6. The germline V gene has CDR1 SGHDT and CDR2 YYEEEE. The CDR3 totals 15 residues. The CDR3 DNA follows: TGTGCCAGCAGCTCACGGACAGGGGGAAGTTCACCCCTCCACTTT. Translating it yields CASSSRTGGSSPLHF.

The rearrangement links TRBV5-1 to TRBJ2-1; TRBD1 aligns across 11 bases. CDR1 is SGHRS, CDR2 YFSETQ, per germline. The V and J ends lost 0 bases and 7 bases, in that order; junction bases with no gene match: 6. The CDR3 totals 16 residues. DNA of the CDR3: TGCGCCAGCAGCTTGGTCCCGGGACAGGGGGGAAATGAGCAGTTCTTC. Encoded protein: CASSLVPGQGGNEQFF.